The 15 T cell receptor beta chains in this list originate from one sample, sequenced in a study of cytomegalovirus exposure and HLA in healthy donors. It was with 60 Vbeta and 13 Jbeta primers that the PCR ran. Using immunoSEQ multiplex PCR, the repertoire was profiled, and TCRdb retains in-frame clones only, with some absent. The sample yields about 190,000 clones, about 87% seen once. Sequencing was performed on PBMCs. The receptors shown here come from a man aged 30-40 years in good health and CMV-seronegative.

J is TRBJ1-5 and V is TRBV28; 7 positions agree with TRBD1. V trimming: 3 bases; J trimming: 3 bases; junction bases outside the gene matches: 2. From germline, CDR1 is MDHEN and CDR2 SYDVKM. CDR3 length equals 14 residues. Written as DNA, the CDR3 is TGTGCCAGCAGTTTCGGACAGGTCAATCAGCCCCAGCATTTT. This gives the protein CASSFGQVNQPQHF.

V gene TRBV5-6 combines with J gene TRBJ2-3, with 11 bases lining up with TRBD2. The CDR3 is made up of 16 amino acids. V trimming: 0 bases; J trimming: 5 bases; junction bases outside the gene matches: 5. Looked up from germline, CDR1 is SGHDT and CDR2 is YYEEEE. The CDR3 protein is CASSLGLAGLVDTQYF. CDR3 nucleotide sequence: TGTGCCAGCAGCTTGGGACTAGCGGGGCTTGTAGATACGCAGTATTTT. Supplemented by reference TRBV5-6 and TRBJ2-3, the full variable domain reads DAGVTQSPTHLIKTRGQQVTLRCSPKSGHDTVSWYQQALGQGPQFIFQYYEEEERQRGNFPDRFSGHQFPNYSSELNVNALLLGDSALYLCASSLGLAGLVDTQYFGPGTRLTVL.

CDR3 residues: CAWRFHTSGQSGGYTF. The CDR3 region has the DNA TGTGCCTGGAGATTCCACACTTCGGGACAGTCAGGAGGCTACACCTTC. V gene TRBV30 combines with J gene TRBJ1-2, with 7 bases fitting TRBD1. This CDR3 is 16 amino acids long. Germline-derived CDR1 and CDR2 are GTSNPN and SVGIG (reference sequence). The V segment lost 3 bases and the J segment 8 bases; nucleotides outside the gene matches: 18.

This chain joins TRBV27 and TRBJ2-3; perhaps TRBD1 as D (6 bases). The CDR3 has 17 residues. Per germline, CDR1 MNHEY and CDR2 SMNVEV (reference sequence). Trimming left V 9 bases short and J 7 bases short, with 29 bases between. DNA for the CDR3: TGTGCCAGTTGCAGAACTGGACAGTTTCTTTTGCGGAATACGCAGTATTTT. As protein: CASCRTGQFLLRNTQYF.

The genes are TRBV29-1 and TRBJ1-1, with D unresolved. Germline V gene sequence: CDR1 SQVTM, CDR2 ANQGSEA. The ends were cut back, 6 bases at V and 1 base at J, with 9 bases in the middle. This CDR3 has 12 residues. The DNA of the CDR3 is TGCAGCGTCGCTCCGGGGAACACTGAAGCTTTCTTT. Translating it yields CSVAPGNTEAFF.

CDR3 sequence (DNA): TGTGCCAGCAGTCCATCCCGTACAGGCTACAATGAGCAGTTCTTC. This encodes CASSPSRTGYNEQFF. The gene calls are TRBV27 and TRBJ2-1; tentatively, D is TRBD1 (5 bases). This CDR3 has 15 residues. CDR1 is MNHEY and CDR2 is SMNVEV in the germline V gene (reference sequence). V gave up 5 bases and J gave up 3 bases, with 14 bases separating them.

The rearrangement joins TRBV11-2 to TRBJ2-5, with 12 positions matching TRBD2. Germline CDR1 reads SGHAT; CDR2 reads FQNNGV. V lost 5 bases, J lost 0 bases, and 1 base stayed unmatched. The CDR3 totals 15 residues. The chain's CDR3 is CASSRTSGNQETQYF. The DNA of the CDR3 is TGTGCCAGCAGCCGGACTAGCGGGAACCAAGAGACCCAGTACTTC.

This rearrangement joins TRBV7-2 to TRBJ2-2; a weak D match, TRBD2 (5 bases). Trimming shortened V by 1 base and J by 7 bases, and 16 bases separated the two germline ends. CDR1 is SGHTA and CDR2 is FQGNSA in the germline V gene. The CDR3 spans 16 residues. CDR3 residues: CASSLELGRLDGELFF. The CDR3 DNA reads TGTGCCAGCAGCTTAGAATTGGGGAGACTTGACGGGGAGCTGTTTTTT.

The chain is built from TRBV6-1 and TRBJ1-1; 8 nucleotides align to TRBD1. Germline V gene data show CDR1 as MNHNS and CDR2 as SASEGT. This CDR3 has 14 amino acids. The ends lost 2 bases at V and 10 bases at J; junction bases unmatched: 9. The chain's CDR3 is CASSEPRQGRAAFF. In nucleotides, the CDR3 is TGTGCCAGCAGTGAACCTCGACAGGGGAGGGCAGCTTTCTTT.

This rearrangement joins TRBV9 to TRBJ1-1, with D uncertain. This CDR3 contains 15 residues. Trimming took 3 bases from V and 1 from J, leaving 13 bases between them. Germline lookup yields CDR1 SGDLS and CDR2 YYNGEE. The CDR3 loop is CASSADIRSNTEAFF. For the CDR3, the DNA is TGTGCCAGCAGCGCCGATATCAGGTCGAACACTGAAGCTTTCTTT.

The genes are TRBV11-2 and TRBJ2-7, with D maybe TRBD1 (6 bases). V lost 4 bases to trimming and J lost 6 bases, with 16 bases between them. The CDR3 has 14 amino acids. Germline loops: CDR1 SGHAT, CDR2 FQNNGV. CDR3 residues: CASSYLSDRSEQYF. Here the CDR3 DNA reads TGTGCCAGCAGCTACCTAAGCGACAGGAGCGAGCAGTACTTC.

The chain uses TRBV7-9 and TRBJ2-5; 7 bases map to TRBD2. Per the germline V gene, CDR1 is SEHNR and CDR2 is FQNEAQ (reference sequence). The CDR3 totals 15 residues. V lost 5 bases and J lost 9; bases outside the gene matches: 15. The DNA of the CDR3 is TGTGCCAGCAGCCCATGGGGGGGGTCCCCGGTGGCCCAGTACTTC. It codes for CASSPWGGSPVAQYF.

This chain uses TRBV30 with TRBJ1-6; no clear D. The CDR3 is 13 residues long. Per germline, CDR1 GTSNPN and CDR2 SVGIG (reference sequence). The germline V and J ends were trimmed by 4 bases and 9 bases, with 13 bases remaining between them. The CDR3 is CAWTQKRVSPLHF. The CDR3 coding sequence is TGTGCCTGGACCCAAAAGCGGGTTTCACCCCTCCACTTT.

CDR3 sequence reads: CASSQRSTYEQYF. DNA for the CDR3: TGTGCCAGCAGTCAGCGTTCCACATACGAGCAGTACTTC. The genes are TRBV2 and TRBJ2-7; no firm D call. The germline gives CDR1 SNHLY, CDR2 FYNNEI. V lost 5 bases, J lost 4 bases, and 12 bases lay in between. This CDR3 spans 13 amino acids.

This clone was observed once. The CDR3 sequence: CASSIPPGQATEAFF. As DNA, the CDR3 is TGTGCCAGCAGTATACCTCCCGGACAGGCCACTGAAGCTTTCTTT. V usage is TRBV28 and J usage is TRBJ1-1, with TRBD1 matching 7 bases. The CDR3 runs to 15 residues. CDR1 MDHEN and CDR2 SYDVKM come from the germline V gene. With V trimmed by 5 bases and J by 4 bases, 10 bases remained unmatched.